Described below is a single T cell receptor (beta chain) sequence and its context. An end of the junction does not agree with germline; a read error may underlie this. This entry belongs to a study of cytomegalovirus exposure and HLA in healthy donors. Overall study context: Out of approximately 170 million T cells, an earlier analysis found 117 million unique TCR beta sequences in total.

The CDR3 contains 12 residues. Germline V gene lookup returns CDR1 SSHAT and CDR2 FNYEAQ (reference sequence). The study ran its PCR with 60 Vbeta and 13 Jbeta primers. Only in-frame clones appear in the TCRdb table, and some are missing; sequencing was by immunoSEQ multiplex PCR. The sample holds about 6,800 clones; around 56% are singletons and the top ten take roughly 5%. The sequenced material came from PBMCs. The source is a man aged 25-45 years in good health and CMV-seropositive. The chain carries TRBV7-7 and TRBJ2-5, with a possible D match to TRBD1 (6 bases). The chain's CDR3 is CASSLQGETQYF. The CDR3 coding sequence is TGTGCTAGCAGCTTACAGGGAGAGACCCAGTACTTC.